This T cell receptor (beta chain) is drawn from a study of cytotoxic CD8 clonotypes in ibrutinib-treated CLL. Germline V lookup: CDR1 MDHEN, CDR2 SYDVKM. The CDR3 is 14 amino acids. V shed 10 bases, J shed 5 bases, and the junction held 9 bases outside the gene matches. The repertoire was sequenced with immunoSEQ multiplex PCR; TCRdb's copy has only in-frame clones and lacks some. The sample lists 150,000 to 200,000 clones; 70% to 90% were seen once. The sequence was collected from a human donor with chronic lymphocytic leukemia. This specimen consisted of PBMCs, obtained at disease progression, from a patient treated with ibrutinib. V gene TRBV28 combines with J gene TRBJ2-2; 8 bases fit TRBD2. CDR3 DNA sequence: TGTGCCACCTATACGGGAGGGCGGACCGGGGAGCTGTTTTTT. This sequence encodes CATYTGGRTGELFF.